A single sample is the source of the 21 T cell receptor beta chains below, sequenced in a study of T cell repertoires in cytomegalovirus infection. MiXCR, applied by TCRdb to the reads, yields one record per CDR3 protein. There are some 400,000 distinct CDR3 sequences in the sample; around 18% occur only once, and approximately 10% lies in the top ten. The sample comprised PBMCs. Receptors originate from a human donor in good health (CMV status not recorded). Some clones in this sample may be carry-over from other donors' samples.

This clonotype was seen only a few times. V and J are TRBV4-3 and TRBJ1-2; D is perhaps TRBD1 (6 bases). The germline V and J ends were trimmed by 2 bases and 8 bases, with 33 bases remaining between them. The CDR3 has 20 residues. Germline assignment: CDR1 LGHNA and CDR2 YSLEER. CDR3 nucleotides: TGCGCCAGCAGCCAAAGGGGGACTCCCGAATACAGGGAGGTTTCGTGGGGCTACACCTTC. Translated: CASSQRGTPEYREVSWGYTF.

There are many counts of this clonotype. CDR3 protein: CASSLKTPGWATSGNTIYF. DNA for the CDR3: TGTGCCAGCAGCCTCAAAACCCCAGGCTGGGCTACCTCTGGAAACACCATATATTTT. The chain uses TRBV7-2 and TRBJ1-3; D is unclear. The V gene lost 5 bases and the J gene lost 0 bases, with 23 bases spanning the gap. Per the germline V gene, CDR1 is SGHTA and CDR2 is FQGNSA. CDR3 length: 19 residues.

Ten or more counts support this clonotype. V is TRBV28 and J is TRBJ1-2; TRBD1 aligns across 11 bases. The CDR3 sequence is 16 residues long. The V gene's germline CDR1 is MDHEN and CDR2 SYDVKM. The V and J ends lost 10 bases and 3 bases, in that order; junction bases with no gene match: 13. The CDR3 sequence is CATATTPGQGDYGYTF. CDR3 in DNA: TGTGCCACTGCGACCACCCCGGGACAGGGGGACTATGGCTACACCTTC.

This clonotype was found many times. This sequence joins TRBV7-2 and TRBJ2-3, with D uncertain. V dropped 6 bases and J dropped 3 bases, with 16 bases sitting between them. Germline CDR1 reads SGHTA; CDR2 reads FQGNSA. The CDR3 covers 15 residues. CDR3 bases: TGTGCCAGCAGTTTGGACGGATCAGAGACAGATACGCAGTATTTT. This codes for CASSLDGSETDTQYF.

The rearrangement uses TRBV20-1 and TRBJ1-1; 7 bases align to TRBD1. The length of the CDR3 is 13 residues. Germline values: CDR1 DFQATT, CDR2 SNEGSKA (reference sequence). The V gene end was trimmed by 0 bases and the J gene end by 5 bases; junction bases not matched to a gene: 3. The DNA for the CDR3 is TGCAGTGCTAGAGACAGGGGGTTGACTGAAGCTTTCTTT. It yields the protein CSARDRGLTEAFF.

This clonotype has ten or more counts. The J gene is TRBJ2-1, the V gene TRBV27; weak D call: TRBD2 (6 bases). CDR1 MNHEY and CDR2 SMNVEV come from the germline V gene (reference sequence). V gave up 4 bases and J gave up 8 bases, with 18 bases separating them. The CDR3 runs to 15 residues. CDR3 sequence: CASSSGTFINDEQFF. As DNA, the CDR3 is TGTGCCAGCAGTTCCGGGACTTTTATCAACGATGAGCAGTTCTTC.

The chain joins TRBV28 to TRBJ1-3; a possible D gene is TRBD1 (5 bases). V lost 5 bases, J lost 0 bases, and 20 bases lay in between. CDR1 is MDHEN and CDR2 is SYDVKM in the germline V gene. The CDR3 is 18 residues long. Here the CDR3 reads CASSPLTAWGNSGNTIYF. The DNA of the CDR3 is TGTGCCAGCAGTCCCTTGACCGCTTGGGGCAACTCTGGAAACACCATATATTTT.

The rearrangement links TRBV10-2 to TRBJ2-1, with 7 bases lining up with TRBD2. The CDR3 contains 13 residues. V gave up 6 bases and J gave up 7 bases; unmatched junction bases: 6. Germline CDR1 reads WSHSY; CDR2 reads SAAADI. CDR3 nucleotides: TGCGCCAGCAGCGCTAGCGGAATGAATGAGCAGTTCTTC. Translated, it gives CASSASGMNEQFF.

This clonotype was counted between two and nine times. The chain recombines TRBV6-8 with TRBJ2-5; D perhaps matches TRBD1 (5 bases). Germline CDR1 and CDR2: MNHGY and SAAAGT. There are 13 residues in the CDR3. V was shortened by 4 bases and J by 10 bases, with 16 bases between the two germline ends. CDR3 in DNA: TGTGCCAGCAGTTCGAGCCAGGGCAGGAGCCAGTACTTC. It encodes CASSSSQGRSQYF.

A few counts support this clonotype. The rearrangement joins TRBV20-1 to TRBJ1-2; D possibly corresponds to TRBD1 (5 bases). This CDR3 has 12 amino acids. Germline V gene lookup returns CDR1 DFQATT and CDR2 SNEGSKA (reference sequence). V was trimmed by 3 bases and J by 6 bases, leaving 11 bases between them. CDR3: CSASWAGHGYTF. In DNA, the CDR3 is TGCAGTGCTAGCTGGGCAGGGCATGGCTACACCTTC.

This clonotype was seen a few times. This chain connects TRBV2 to TRBJ1-5; D is possibly TRBD1 (6 bases). V lost 4 bases, J lost 6 bases, and 13 bases lay in between. This CDR3 region has 14 residues. Germline V gene sequence: CDR1 SNHLY, CDR2 FYNNEI. CDR3 DNA sequence: TGTGCCAGCAGTGTACGGGGGCTTGGTCAGCCCCAGCATTTT. It encodes CASSVRGLGQPQHF.

V is TRBV27 and J is TRBJ2-5, with a possible D match to TRBD2 (5 bases). Trimming removed 1 base from V and 1 base from J, with 10 bases in between. There are 15 residues in the CDR3. The germline V gene encodes CDR1 MNHEY and CDR2 SMNVEV (reference sequence). CDR3 in DNA: TGTGCCAGCAGTTTATACGGGGTGGGCCAAGAGACCCAGTACTTC. It specifies CASSLYGVGQETQYF.

This clonotype was seen many times. The chain joins TRBV7-9 to TRBJ2-1; D may be TRBD2 (6 bases). The germline CDR1 and CDR2 sequences are SEHNR and FQNEAQ (reference sequence). V dropped 5 bases and J dropped 2 bases, with 16 bases sitting between them. CDR3 length: 16 residues. The CDR3 DNA sequence: TGTGCCAGCAGCCCAATTCGGGGGAAAACCTACAATGAGCAGTTCTTC. The encoded protein is CASSPIRGKTYNEQFF.

This clonotype was detected ten times or more. This chain joins TRBV10-3 and TRBJ2-2; 9 bases fit TRBD2. The germline V gene encodes CDR1 ENHRY and CDR2 SYGVKD. The trim removed 7 bases at V and 2 bases at J, leaving 20 bases unmatched. This CDR3 spans 20 amino acids. The CDR3, as DNA: TGTGCCATCACTGCCGGGACTAGCTCCTATAAGGCAAGAAACACCGGGGAGCTGTTTTTT. The encoded protein is CAITAGTSSYKARNTGELFF.

The gene calls are TRBV7-9 and TRBJ2-7; 8 nucleotides match TRBD2. The CDR3 contains 16 residues. Germline V lookup: CDR1 SEHNR, CDR2 FQNEAQ (reference sequence). The ends lost 0 bases at V and 5 bases at J; junction bases unmatched: 9. CDR3 in DNA: TGTGCCAGCAGCTTAGCGGTCGGACTAGCAGGGGACGAGCAGTACTTC. The encoded protein is CASSLAVGLAGDEQYF.

With respect to this clonotype: This clone may be a read error of a much larger clone one base away. This sequence joins TRBV5-6 and TRBJ1-4; D remains ambiguous. The CDR3 consists of 11 residues. Trimming pared 4 bases from V and 4 bases from J, leaving 2 bases between. CDR1 SGHDT and CDR2 YYEEEE come from the germline V gene. As DNA, the CDR3 is TGTGCCAGCAGCGTTAATGAAAAACTGTTTTTT. Translated, it gives CASSVNEKLFF.

The chain carries TRBV12-3 or TRBV12-4 and TRBJ1-4; the D is unclear. Trimming cost V 3 bases and J 7 bases, with 6 bases left between them. The CDR3 extends over 12 amino acids. Here the CDR3 reads CASSFNSEKLFF. The DNA for the CDR3 is TGTGCCAGCAGTTTCAATAGTGAAAAACTGTTTTTT.

The chain links TRBV19 to TRBJ2-3, with D perhaps matching TRBD2 (6 bases). Germline V gene sequence: CDR1 LNHDA, CDR2 SQIVND (reference sequence). V lost 2 bases and J lost 4, with 10 bases in between. This CDR3 is built from 14 residues. The DNA of the CDR3 is TGTGCCAGTAGTATAACAGCGGGCCCAGATACGCAGTATTTT. Protein product: CASSITAGPDTQYF.

This clonotype was detected a few times. This rearrangement joins TRBV11-2 to TRBJ2-1; TRBD1 matches at 7 bases. The CDR3 runs 16 residues. Germline-derived CDR1 and CDR2 are SGHAT and FQNNGV. V lost 6 bases to trimming and J lost 0 bases; unmatched junction nucleotides: 8. CDR3 region: CASRSFRDSSYNEQFF. The DNA for the CDR3 is TGTGCCAGCAGGTCCTTCCGGGACAGCTCCTACAATGAGCAGTTCTTC.

This clonotype was detected many times. CDR3 loop: CASSLGTSGEIGYNEQFF. The DNA of the CDR3 is TGTGCCAGCAGCTTAGGGACTAGCGGGGAGATCGGATACAATGAGCAGTTCTTC. This sequence joins TRBV7-2 and TRBJ2-1; 12 nucleotides agree with TRBD2. The CDR3 is made up of 18 amino acids. Germline V gene lookup returns CDR1 SGHTA and CDR2 FQGNSA. Germline trimming cut 1 base from V and 4 bases from J; bases unmatched to any gene: 8.

V is TRBV4-3 and J is TRBJ2-7; 9 nucleotides match TRBD1. V gave up 4 bases and J gave up 2 bases; unmatched junction bases: 9. Germline V gene sequence: CDR1 LGHNA, CDR2 YSLEER. The CDR3 spans 16 residues. In DNA form, the CDR3 reads TGCGCCAGCAGCCGCGGATCGGACAGGGGTCCCTACGAGCAGTACTTC. It specifies CASSRGSDRGPYEQYF.